These 5 T cell receptor beta chains were sequenced from one sample in a study of control samples from healthy donors and cancer patients (TCRdb year 2020). The library was obtained by the immunoSEQ multiplex PCR assay. As stored in TCRdb, this immuneACCESS dataset retains in-frame rearrangements with V and J assigned. A fraction of the clones does not appear; measured against another copy, unresolved V genes explain less than half of the discrepancy, and the remainder lacks a known reason. This sample holds about 160,000 clones; approximately 90% were observed only once. The ten largest clones capture around 13% of the sample. Sequenced sample: blood. The receptors were gathered from a man aged 30-40 years in good health.

A word on this clone: The same CDR3 also results from other DNA sequences found in this sample. The V gene is TRBV2, the J gene TRBJ1-5, with a possible D match to TRBD1 (5 bases). Per the germline V gene, CDR1 is SNHLY and CDR2 is FYNNEI. The CDR3 length is 14 residues. The ends were cut back, 1 base at V and 4 bases at J, with 8 bases in the middle. The CDR3 is CASSEGRGNQPQHF. The CDR3 DNA sequence: TGTGCCAGCAGTGAAGGGCGGGGGAATCAGCCCCAGCATTTT.

This clone was recorded only once. This chain joins TRBV6-6 and TRBJ1-1, with TRBD1 matching 7 bases. After removal of 4 bases from V and 2 bases from J, the junction contained 10 bases not matched to a gene. The CDR3 contains 16 residues. Germline-derived CDR1 and CDR2 are MNHNY and SVGAGI (reference sequence). The CDR3 region has the DNA TGTGCCAGCAGTTCTACAGGGGAGGGGCCCAACACTGAAGCTTTCTTT. Translation gives CASSSTGEGPNTEAFF.

The J gene is TRBJ2-5, the V gene TRBV12-3 or TRBV12-4, with D uncertain. Trimming took off 8 bases at V and 2 bases at J, with 9 bases between the two ends. The CDR3 covers 12 residues. CDR3 sequence (DNA): TGTGCCAGCCTCGGCATACAAGAGACCCAGTACTTC. As protein: CASLGIQETQYF.

The chain recombines TRBV30 with TRBJ1-5; D is unresolved. CDR3 size: 14 residues. The ends were cut back, 0 bases at V and 2 bases at J, with 8 bases in the middle. Germline CDR1 GTSNPN, CDR2 SVGIG (reference sequence). The CDR3 region is CAWSVRVGNQPQHF. The CDR3 nucleotides are TGTGCCTGGAGTGTACGAGTGGGCAATCAGCCCCAGCATTTT.

The chain employs TRBV6-5 and TRBJ2-7; a possible D gene is TRBD1 (6 bases). Germline lookup yields CDR1 MNHEY and CDR2 SVGAGI. This CDR3 region has 15 residues. Trimming shortened V by 6 bases and J by 5 bases, and 20 bases separated the two germline ends. In DNA form, the CDR3 reads TGTGCCAGCAGGGGAACTATGAGGGGGAACAACGAGCAGTACTTC. This codes for CASRGTMRGNNEQYF.